The 3 T cell receptor beta chains presented below share a single source sample, sequenced in a study of blood T cell repertoires in COVID-19. Profiled with immunoSEQ multiplex PCR; TCRdb holds only in-frame clones, not every one. Altogether a few hundred thousand clones are present, almost 85% being singletons, with the ten largest covering approximately 2.3%. Source material: peripheral blood. The receptors derive from an older woman with COVID-19, enrolled during active disease.

This chain joins TRBV3-1 (or the pseudogene TRBV3-2) and TRBJ1-1; 7 nucleotides match TRBD1. After removal of 4 bases from V and 4 bases from J, the junction contained 9 bases not matched to a gene. This CDR3 has 15 amino acids. Germline CDR1 reads LGHDT; CDR2 reads YNNKEL (reference sequence). The CDR3 DNA reads TGTGCCAGCAGCCGAGCGACAGGGCGGGGCACTGAAGCTTTCTTT. Amino acids: CASSRATGRGTEAFF.

CDR3 protein: CASSQSGTVNTEAFF. CDR3 sequence (DNA): TGTGCCAGCAGCCAATCGGGGACAGTGAACACTGAAGCTTTCTTT. The chain carries TRBV5-6 and TRBJ1-1, with 7 bases lining up with TRBD1. The CDR3 runs to 15 residues. The germline gives CDR1 SGHDT, CDR2 YYEEEE. With 4 bases clipped from V and 0 bases from J, the junction kept 6 bases outside the gene matches.

V usage is TRBV12-3 or TRBV12-4 and J usage is TRBJ1-2; 9 bases fit TRBD1. V trimming: 6 bases; J trimming: 7 bases; junction bases outside the gene matches: 0. This CDR3 spans 11 amino acids. CDR3 loop: CASRDRGGYTF. In DNA form, the CDR3 reads TGTGCCAGCAGGGACAGGGGTGGCTACACCTTC.